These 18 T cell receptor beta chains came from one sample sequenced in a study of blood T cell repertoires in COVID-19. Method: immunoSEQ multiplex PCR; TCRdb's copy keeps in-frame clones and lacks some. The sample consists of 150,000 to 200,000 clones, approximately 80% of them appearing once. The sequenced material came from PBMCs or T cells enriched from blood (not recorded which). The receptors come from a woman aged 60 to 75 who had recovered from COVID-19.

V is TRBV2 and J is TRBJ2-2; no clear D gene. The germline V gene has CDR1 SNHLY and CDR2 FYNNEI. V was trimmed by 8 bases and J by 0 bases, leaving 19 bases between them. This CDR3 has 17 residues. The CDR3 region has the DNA TGTGCCAGCCGTTTCTCGAACCGGGTTCCGAACACCGGGGAGCTGTTTTTT. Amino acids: CASRFSNRVPNTGELFF.

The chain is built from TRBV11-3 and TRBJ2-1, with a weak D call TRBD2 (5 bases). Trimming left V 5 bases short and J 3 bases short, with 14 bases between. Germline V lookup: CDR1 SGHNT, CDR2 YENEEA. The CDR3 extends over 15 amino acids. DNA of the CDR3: TGTGCCAGCAGCCGAGATTCGGGGTACTACAATGAGCAGTTCTTC. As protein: CASSRDSGYYNEQFF.

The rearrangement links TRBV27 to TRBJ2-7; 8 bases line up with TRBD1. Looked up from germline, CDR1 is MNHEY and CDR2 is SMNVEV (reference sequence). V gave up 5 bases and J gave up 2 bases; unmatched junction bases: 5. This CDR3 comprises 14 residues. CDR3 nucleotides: TGTGCCAGCAGTGCACAGACAGGGGCCTACGAGCAGTACTTC. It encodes CASSAQTGAYEQYF.

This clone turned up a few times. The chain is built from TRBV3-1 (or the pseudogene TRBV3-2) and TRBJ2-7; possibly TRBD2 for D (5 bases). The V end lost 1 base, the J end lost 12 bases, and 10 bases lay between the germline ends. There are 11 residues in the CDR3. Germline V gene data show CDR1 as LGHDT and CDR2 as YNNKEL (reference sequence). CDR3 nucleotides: TGTGCCAGCAGCCAAGGGGCTAGCTCGTACTTC. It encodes CASSQGASSYF.

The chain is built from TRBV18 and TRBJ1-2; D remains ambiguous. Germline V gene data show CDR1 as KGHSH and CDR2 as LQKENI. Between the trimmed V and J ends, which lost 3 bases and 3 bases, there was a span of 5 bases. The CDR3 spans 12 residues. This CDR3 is CASSPADYGYTF. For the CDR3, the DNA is TGTGCCAGCTCACCGGCAGACTATGGCTACACCTTC. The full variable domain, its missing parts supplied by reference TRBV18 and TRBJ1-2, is NAGVMQNPRHLVRRRGQEARLRCSPMKGHSHVYWYRQLPEEGLKFMVYLQKENIIDESGMPKERFSAEFPKEGPSILRIQQVVRGDSAAYFCASSPADYGYTFGSGTRLTVV.

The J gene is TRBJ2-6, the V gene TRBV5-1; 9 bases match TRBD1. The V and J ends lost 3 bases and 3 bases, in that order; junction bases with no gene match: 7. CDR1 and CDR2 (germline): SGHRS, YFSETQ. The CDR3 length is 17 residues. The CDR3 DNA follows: TGCGCCAGCAGCTGGGAACAGGGGGCTGGTGGGGCCAACGTCCTGACTTTC. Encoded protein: CASSWEQGAGGANVLTF.

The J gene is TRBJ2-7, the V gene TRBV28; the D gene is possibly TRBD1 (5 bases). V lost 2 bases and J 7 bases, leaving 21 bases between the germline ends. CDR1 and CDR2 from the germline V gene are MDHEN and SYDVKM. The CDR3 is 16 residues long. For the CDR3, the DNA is TGTGCCAGCAGTTTAGGACGATGGACATTGTCAGGGGAGCAGTACTTC. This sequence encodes CASSLGRWTLSGEQYF. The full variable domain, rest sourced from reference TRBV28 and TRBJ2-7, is DVKVTQSSRYLVKRTGEKVFLECVQDMDHENMFWYRQDPGLGLRLIYFSYDVKMKEKGDIPEGYSVSREKKERFSLILESASTNQTSMYLCASSLGRWTLSGEQYFGPGTRLTVT.

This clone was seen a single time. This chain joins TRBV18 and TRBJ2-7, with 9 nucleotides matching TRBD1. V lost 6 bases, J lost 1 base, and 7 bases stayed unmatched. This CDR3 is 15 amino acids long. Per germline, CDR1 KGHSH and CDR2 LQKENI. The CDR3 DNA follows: TGTGCCAGCTCGGCGGACAGGGGAAGTTCCTACGAGCAGTACTTC. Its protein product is CASSADRGSSYEQYF.

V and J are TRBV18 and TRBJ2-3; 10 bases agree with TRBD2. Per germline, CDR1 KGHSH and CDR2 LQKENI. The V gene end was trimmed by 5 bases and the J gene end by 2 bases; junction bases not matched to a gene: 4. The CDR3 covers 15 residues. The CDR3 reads CASSYSGGATDTQYF. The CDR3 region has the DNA TGTGCCAGCTCATACAGCGGGGGGGCCACAGATACGCAGTATTTT. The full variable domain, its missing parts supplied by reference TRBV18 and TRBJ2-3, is NAGVMQNPRHLVRRRGQEARLRCSPMKGHSHVYWYRQLPEEGLKFMVYLQKENIIDESGMPKERFSAEFPKEGPSILRIQQVVRGDSAAYFCASSYSGGATDTQYFGPGTRLTVL.

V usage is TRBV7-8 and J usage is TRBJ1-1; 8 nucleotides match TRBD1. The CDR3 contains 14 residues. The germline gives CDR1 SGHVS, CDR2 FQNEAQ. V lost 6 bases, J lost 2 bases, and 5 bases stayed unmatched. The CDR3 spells CASSHRGYNTEAFF. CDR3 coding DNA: TGTGCCAGCAGTCACAGGGGGTATAACACTGAAGCTTTCTTT.

The CDR3 DNA reads as TGTGCCATCAGGGACAGCCCTGCAACTAATGAAAAACTGTTTTTT. Translated, it gives CAIRDSPATNEKLFF. J is TRBJ1-4 and V is TRBV10-3, with D possibly matching TRBD1 (6 bases). The germline V gene encodes CDR1 ENHRY and CDR2 SYGVKD. Trimming left V 6 bases short and J 0 bases short, with 11 bases between. The CDR3 is made up of 15 amino acids.

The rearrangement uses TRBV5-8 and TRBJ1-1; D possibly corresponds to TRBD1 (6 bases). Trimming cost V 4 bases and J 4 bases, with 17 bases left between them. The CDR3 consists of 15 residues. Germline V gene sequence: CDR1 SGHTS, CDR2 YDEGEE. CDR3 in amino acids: CASSPQGRRSTEAFF. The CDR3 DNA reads TGTGCCAGCAGCCCGCAGGGGCGAAGGAGCACTGAAGCTTTCTTT.

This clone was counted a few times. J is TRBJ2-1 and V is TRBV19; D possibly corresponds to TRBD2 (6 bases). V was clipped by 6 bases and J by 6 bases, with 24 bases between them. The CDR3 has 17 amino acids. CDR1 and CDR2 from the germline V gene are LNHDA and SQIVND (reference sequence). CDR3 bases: TGTGCCAGTAGACGAGCTAGCGAACCCCTTTCTAGCAATGAGCAGTTCTTC. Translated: CASRRASEPLSSNEQFF.

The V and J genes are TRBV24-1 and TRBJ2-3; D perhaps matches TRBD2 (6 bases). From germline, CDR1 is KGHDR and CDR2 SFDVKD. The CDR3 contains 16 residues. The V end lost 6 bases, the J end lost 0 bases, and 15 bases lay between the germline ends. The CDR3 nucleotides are TGTGCCACCAGTTCGGGGCGGGGAGCTAGCACAGATACGCAGTATTTT. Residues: CATSSGRGASTDTQYF.

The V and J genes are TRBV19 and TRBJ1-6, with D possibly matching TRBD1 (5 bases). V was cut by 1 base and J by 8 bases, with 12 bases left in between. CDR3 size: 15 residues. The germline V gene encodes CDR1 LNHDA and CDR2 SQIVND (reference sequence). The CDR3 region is CASSIGQTRDSPLHF. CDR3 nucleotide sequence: TGTGCCAGTAGTATAGGACAGACCAGAGATTCACCCCTCCACTTT.

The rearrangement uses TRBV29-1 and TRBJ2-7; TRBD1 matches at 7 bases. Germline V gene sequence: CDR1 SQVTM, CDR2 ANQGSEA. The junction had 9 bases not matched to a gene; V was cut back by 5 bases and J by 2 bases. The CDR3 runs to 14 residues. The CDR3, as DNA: TGCAGCGTTCTGATTAGGCAGGGGGCCTACGAGCAGTACTTC. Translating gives CSVLIRQGAYEQYF.

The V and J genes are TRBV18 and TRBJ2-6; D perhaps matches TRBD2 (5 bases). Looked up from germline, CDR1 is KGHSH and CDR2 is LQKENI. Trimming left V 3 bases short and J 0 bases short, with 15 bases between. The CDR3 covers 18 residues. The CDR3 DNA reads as TGTGCCAGCTCACCGAGGGTAGGGTCCGCCTCTGGGGCCAACGTCCTGACTTTC. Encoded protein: CASSPRVGSASGANVLTF. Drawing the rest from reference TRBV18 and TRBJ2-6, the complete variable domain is NAGVMQNPRHLVRRRGQEARLRCSPMKGHSHVYWYRQLPEEGLKFMVYLQKENIIDESGMPKERFSAEFPKEGPSILRIQQVVRGDSAAYFCASSPRVGSASGANVLTFGAGSRLTVL.

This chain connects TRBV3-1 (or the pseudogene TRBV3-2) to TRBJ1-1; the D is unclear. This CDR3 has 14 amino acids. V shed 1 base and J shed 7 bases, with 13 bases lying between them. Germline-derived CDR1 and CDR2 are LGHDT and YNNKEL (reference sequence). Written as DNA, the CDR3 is TGTGCCAGCAGCCAAGCCGCCGCGGTGAATGAAGCTTTCTTT. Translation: CASSQAAAVNEAFF.